This T cell receptor beta chain was identified during a study of T cells expressing NK-cell markers. On the study more broadly: CD3+CD56+NKG2C+, CD3+CD56+NKG2C- and CD3+CD56-NKG2C+ T cells, once sorted, supplied the TCR beta repertoires. Serological testing identified seven of the eight sequenced donors as HCMV-seropositive and one as seronegative.

CDR3 size: 15 residues. Making the TCR beta cDNA relied on 5'RACE template switching with UMIs. For each CDR3 protein, TCRdb gives one entry from its re-call of the 5' RACE reads, without DNA. This sample's table reports approximately 440,000 distinct CDR3 sequences. Broader study findings: Similarly, these clonotypes led the CD3+CD56-NKG2C+ fraction as well in a few donors.

For this clonotype: The antigen is not known.

The specimen sequenced was blood T cells: a sorted CD56 or NKG2C T cell subset, CD4+ or CD8+ T cells, or bulk PBMC T cells (not recorded which). The sequence came from a woman aged 45-59 years in good health. V and J are TRBV12-3 or TRBV12-4 and TRBJ1-2; the TCRdb D gene call, TRBD1, has no DNA to confirm it. CDR3 sequence: CASSDTGWSSYGYTF.